This T cell receptor (beta chain) appears in the sequencing data of a study of shared clonotypes between healthy human individuals. Study in general: Researchers drew samples from two women and three men aged 18 to 49. CD4 naive and CD4 memory each took three plates per donor, while CD8 naive took two and CD8 memory one.

The data were produced by immunoSEQ multiplex PCR, yet TCRdb's version contains in-frame clones alone and is incomplete. The repertoire holds over 1.4 million clones, with more than 95% as singletons. Turning to this clone: Its target is unknown.

General study findings and limits: It was anticipated that sequencing depth would influence how many clonotypes donors shared.

V was clipped by 6 bases and J by 6 bases, with 18 bases between them. CDR1 and CDR2 (germline): MNHEY, SMNVEV (reference sequence). The CDR3 runs 15 residues. Donation came from healthy HIV-negative adults that had no recent acute infections or vaccinations. The sequencing input was naive CD4+ T cells sorted from blood. Subset in this sample: CD45RA+ positively selected. This chain connects TRBV27 to TRBJ1-5; D remains ambiguous. The origin of this receptor is a young man in good health. The CDR3: CASSSGPTRVQPQHF. The CDR3 nucleotides read TGTGCCAGCAGCTCTGGACCGACCCGAGTTCAGCCCCAGCATTTT.